This TCR beta chain derives from a study of naive and memory T cell subsets. The CDR3 contains 13 residues. From germline, CDR1 is GTSNPN and CDR2 SVGIG (reference sequence). Trimming stripped 0 bases from V and 3 bases from J, with 8 bases between. Both TRBC1 and TRBC2 were covered by a beta constant-region primer of two equimolar oligonucleotides. From the UMI-ligation and nested PCR reads, TCRdb called clonotypes with MiXCR, one entry per CDR3 protein. The sample holds roughly 21,000 distinct CDR3 sequences, approximately 9.9% seen once. General study results and limits: The power law exponent of TCR abundance differed between naive and memory cells.

Concerning this clonotype: Its antigen is not identified.

CMV status came from CD4+ IFNgamma after overnight CMV lysate stimulation. Cells stained for CD3, CD4, CD8, CD45RA and CD27 were sorted into four subsets. The source of this sequence is a human donor in good health. The chain joins TRBV30 to TRBJ2-5; D not resolved. The sequencing sample was made of central memory CD8+ T cells from blood. The chain's CDR3 is CAWSVPWEETQYF. CDR3 in DNA: TGTGCCTGGAGTGTCCCGTGGGAAGAGACCCAGTACTTC.